These 24 T cell receptor beta chains originate from one sample sequenced in a study of vaccination and CD4 T cells after COVID-19. These receptors' antigens are unknown. The Oncomine TCR Beta short-read assay sequenced DNA from cultured CD4+ T cells. In TCRdb, the PCR reads were re-called with MiXCR into one record per CDR3 protein. This table has about 12,000 distinct CDR3 sequences, approximately 60% appearing once. Treatment given: approximately nine-day PBMC culture with coronavirus spike peptide pools or control peptides (ViraFEST assay). Sequences were obtained from CD4+ T cells from blood, cultured in vitro. These receptors all stem from a human donor who had recovered from COVID-19.

The chain has TRBV19 and TRBJ2-7; no definite D call. The germline V gene encodes CDR1 LNHDA and CDR2 SQIVND (reference sequence). Between the trimmed V and J ends, which lost 5 bases and 2 bases, there was a span of 19 bases. The CDR3 covers 16 residues. The CDR3 region is CASSPDRRPNTYEQYF. The CDR3 DNA is TGTGCCAGTAGTCCCGATCGTAGGCCTAATACCTACGAGCAGTACTTC.

This clonotype was recorded a few times. The chain recombines TRBV20-1 with TRBJ2-7; TRBD2 matches 8 bases. The CDR3 is 13 residues long. Germline loops: CDR1 DFQATT, CDR2 SNEGSKA (reference sequence). J lost 1 base, V lost 4 bases, and 3 bases had no gene match. The CDR3 sequence: CSATGGRSYEQYF. Here the CDR3 DNA reads TGCAGTGCTACAGGCGGGAGGTCCTACGAGCAGTACTTC.

The gene calls are TRBV2 and TRBJ1-3; D remains ambiguous. Trimming took off 4 bases at V and 0 bases at J, with 10 bases between the two ends. Germline-derived CDR1 and CDR2 are SNHLY and FYNNEI. The CDR3 has 15 amino acids. DNA of the CDR3: TGTGCCAGCAGTGGGTTGCGCAGCTCTGGAAACACCATATATTTT. Its translation: CASSGLRSSGNTIYF.

The chain links TRBV20-1 to TRBJ2-1; 8 bases are shared with TRBD2. The V segment lost 5 bases and the J segment 4 bases; nucleotides outside the gene matches: 7. The germline gives CDR1 DFQATT, CDR2 SNEGSKA (reference sequence). This CDR3 comprises 14 residues. In DNA, the CDR3 is TGCAGTGCTTTAAGCGGGAGTGGGTACAATGAGCAGTTCTTC. Translating it yields CSALSGSGYNEQFF.

The J gene is TRBJ2-7, the V gene TRBV20-1; D may be TRBD2 (5 bases). This CDR3 spans 16 amino acids. Germline V gene sequence: CDR1 DFQATT, CDR2 SNEGSKA (reference sequence). The germline V and J ends were trimmed by 6 bases and 3 bases, with 24 bases remaining between them. The CDR3 protein is CSADSRNSARNYEQYF. The CDR3 region has the DNA TGCAGTGCCGACTCGCGGAATAGCGCGCGAAACTACGAGCAGTACTTC.

This clonotype was seen more than once but under ten times. The rearrangement joins TRBV6-5 to TRBJ2-3; 11 positions agree with TRBD2. With V trimmed by 4 bases and J by 6 bases, 9 bases remained unmatched. Germline CDR1 reads MNHEY; CDR2 reads SVGAGI. The CDR3 has 16 amino acids. Here the CDR3 reads CASSSPTSGVSDTQYF. CDR3 DNA: TGTGCCAGCAGTTCCCCGACTAGCGGGGTCTCTGATACGCAGTATTTT.

The chain carries TRBV12-3 or TRBV12-4 and TRBJ1-6; D unclear. The V end lost 3 bases, the J end lost 8 bases, and 8 bases lay between the germline ends. The CDR3 has 13 residues. CDR3 sequence: CASSFTGDSPLHF. The CDR3, as DNA: TGTGCCAGCAGTTTTACGGGCGATTCACCCCTCCACTTT.

In this sample, this clonotype turned up a few times. The chain links TRBV6-1 to TRBJ2-5; D unresolved. This CDR3 is 15 amino acids long. V gave up 2 bases and J gave up 5 bases, with 15 bases separating them. Germline CDR1 reads MNHNS; CDR2 reads SASEGT. The CDR3 DNA sequence: TGTGCCAGCAGTGAACGGAGTGACGGTCGGGAGACCCAGTACTTC. Translation gives CASSERSDGRETQYF.

This clonotype qualifies as large (0.1 to 1%). The chain has TRBV5-3 and TRBJ1-6; D not certain. TRBV5-3 is reported as an ORF; its role is uncertain. Trimming took 2 bases from V and 8 from J, leaving 5 bases between them. The CDR3 contains 12 residues. The CDR3 bases are TGTGCCAGAAGCTTACTGCATTCACCCCTCCACTTT. Its protein is CARSLLHSPLHF.

The genes are TRBV19 and TRBJ1-6; D may be TRBD1 (5 bases). Germline assignment: CDR1 LNHDA and CDR2 SQIVND (reference sequence). CDR3 length: 15 amino acids. V was shortened by 3 bases and J by 5 bases, with 11 bases between the two germline ends. The CDR3 nucleotides are TGTGCCAGTAGTATCCAGGGCGGACATAATTCACCCCTCCACTTT. Amino acids: CASSIQGGHNSPLHF.

The chain couples TRBV12-3 or TRBV12-4 to TRBJ1-2, with D possibly being TRBD1 (5 bases). The CDR3 consists of 13 residues. The germline V and J ends were trimmed by 3 bases and 6 bases, with 11 bases remaining between them. The DNA of the CDR3 is TGTGCCAGCAGTTTCGCAGGGACGGATGGCTACACCTTC. As protein: CASSFAGTDGYTF.

This sequence joins TRBV25-1 and TRBJ2-5, with 7 bases matching TRBD2. With V trimmed by 3 bases and J by 3 bases, 7 bases remained unmatched. Germline V CDR1 and CDR2: MGHDK, SYGVNS. The CDR3 consists of 15 residues. The CDR3: CASSDGRELKETQYF. The DNA for the CDR3 is TGTGCCAGCAGTGATGGGCGGGAGTTAAAAGAGACCCAGTACTTC. Looking up the rest from reference TRBV25-1 and TRBJ2-5 gives the full variable domain: EADIYQTPRYLVIGTGKKITLECSQTMGHDKMYWYQQDPGMELHLIHYSYGVNSTEKGDLSSESTVSRIRTEHFPLTLESARPSHTSQYLCASSDGRELKETQYFGPGTRLLVL.

This clonotype came up a few times. V gene TRBV7-6 combines with J gene TRBJ1-1, with TRBD1 matching 10 bases. CDR1 and CDR2 from the germline V gene are SGHVS and FNYEAQ. The CDR3 spans 15 residues. The trim removed 4 bases at V and 1 base at J, leaving 3 bases unmatched. CDR3 residues: CASSSRQGANTEAFF. In nucleotides, the CDR3 is TGTGCCAGCAGCTCTCGACAGGGGGCGAACACTGAAGCTTTCTTT.

This rearrangement joins TRBV28 to TRBJ2-5, with D hard to call. Per the germline V gene, CDR1 is MDHEN and CDR2 is SYDVKM. Trimming pared 8 bases from V and 5 bases from J, leaving 15 bases between. The CDR3 has 13 residues. CDR3 residues: CASGSNELETQYF. CDR3 DNA sequence: TGTGCCAGCGGCAGCAATGAGTTGGAGACCCAGTACTTC.

The V and J genes are TRBV9 and TRBJ2-7; D ambiguous. V shed 0 bases and J shed 4 bases, with 14 bases lying between them. The CDR3 runs 15 residues. Germline values: CDR1 SGDLS, CDR2 YYNGEE. The CDR3 DNA reads TGTGCCAGCAGCGTAGGTTTGGATTCGAGATACGAGCAGTACTTC. This sequence encodes CASSVGLDSRYEQYF. Using reference TRBV9 and TRBJ2-7 for the parts outside the CDR3, the full variable domain is DSGVTQTPKHLITATGQRVTLRCSPRSGDLSVYWYQQSLDQGLQFLIQYYNGEERAKGNILERFSAQQFPDLHSELNLSSLELGDSALYFCASSVGLDSRYEQYFGPGTRLTVT.

V usage is TRBV20-1 and J usage is TRBJ2-3, with TRBD2 matching 9 bases. The CDR3 length is 15 residues. The germline V gene encodes CDR1 DFQATT and CDR2 SNEGSKA (reference sequence). The trim removed 0 bases at V and 4 bases at J, leaving 5 bases unmatched. This CDR3 reads CSARDLAGSPDTQYF. Here the CDR3 DNA reads TGCAGTGCTAGAGATCTAGCGGGGTCGCCAGATACGCAGTATTTT.

J is TRBJ2-2 and V is TRBV30, with TRBD1 as a possible D gene (5 bases). Deletions cut 4 bases from V and 1 base from J, with 7 bases between. Germline CDR1 GTSNPN, CDR2 SVGIG (reference sequence). The CDR3 is made up of 13 amino acids. DNA for the CDR3: TGTGCCTGGACCAGGGAGAACACCGGGGAGCTGTTTTTT. Translated, it gives CAWTRENTGELFF.

This chain connects TRBV6-1 to TRBJ1-1; tentatively, D is TRBD1 (6 bases). The CDR3 sequence is 14 residues long. The ends were cut back, 10 bases at V and 2 bases at J, with 17 bases in the middle. Germline-derived CDR1 and CDR2 are MNHNS and SASEGT. CDR3 coding DNA: TGTGCCACCCGGCTAGGGGGGTTCAACACTGAAGCTTTCTTT. Encoded protein: CATRLGGFNTEAFF.

The V gene is TRBV6-2 or TRBV6-3, the J gene TRBJ2-7, with 7 positions matching TRBD1. The germline CDR1 and CDR2 sequences are MNHEY and SVGEGT. The CDR3 length is 17 residues. Losses at the gene ends were 6 bases for V and 0 bases for J; bases not matched to a gene: 14. The CDR3 sequence: CASRLTLQGPASYEQYF. The DNA for the CDR3 is TGTGCCAGCAGATTAACTCTACAGGGGCCTGCCTCCTACGAGCAGTACTTC.

The chain has TRBV2 and TRBJ2-7, with TRBD2 matching over 12 bases. This CDR3 comprises 14 residues. V gave up 6 bases and J gave up 5 bases; unmatched junction bases: 5. From germline, CDR1 is SNHLY and CDR2 FYNNEI. CDR3 coding DNA: TGTGCCAGCAGAAGACTAGCGGGAGTCAACGAGCAGTACTTC. This encodes CASRRLAGVNEQYF.

The V call is TRBV4-1, the J call TRBJ1-5; possible D gene TRBD1, 5 bases. The CDR3 is 14 amino acids. The V and J ends lost 0 bases and 7 bases respectively, with 10 bases between them. Germline loops: CDR1 MGHRA, CDR2 YSYEKL. The CDR3 loop reads CASSQDGGVQPQHF. The CDR3 coding sequence is TGCGCCAGCAGCCAAGATGGGGGGGTCCAGCCCCAGCATTTT.

The chain has TRBV6-1 and TRBJ1-4, with D unclear. Deletions cut 6 bases from V and 6 bases from J, with 8 bases between. This CDR3 comprises 12 residues. CDR1 MNHNS and CDR2 SASEGT come from the germline V gene. CDR3 nucleotides: TGTGCCAGCAGGAGAGGAGATGAAAAACTGTTTTTT. Encoded protein: CASRRGDEKLFF.

The genes are TRBV10-3 and TRBJ2-1, with a possible D match to TRBD1 (5 bases). There are 15 residues in the CDR3. CDR1 ENHRY and CDR2 SYGVKD come from the germline V gene. The V end lost 1 base, the J end lost 5 bases, and 12 bases lay between the germline ends. CDR3 DNA sequence: TGTGCCATCAGTGAGTTGGAAGTAGGGGACAATGAGCAGTTCTTC. Protein sequence: CAISELEVGDNEQFF.

The gene calls are TRBV7-9 and TRBJ2-3; maybe TRBD2 (5 bases). The CDR3 totals 13 residues. Germline V gene sequence: CDR1 SEHNR, CDR2 FQNEAQ (reference sequence). The ends were cut back, 5 bases at V and 0 bases at J, with 6 bases in the middle. The DNA of the CDR3 is TGTGCCAGCAGCCCGGGAAGCACAGATACGCAGTATTTT. Its protein is CASSPGSTDTQYF.